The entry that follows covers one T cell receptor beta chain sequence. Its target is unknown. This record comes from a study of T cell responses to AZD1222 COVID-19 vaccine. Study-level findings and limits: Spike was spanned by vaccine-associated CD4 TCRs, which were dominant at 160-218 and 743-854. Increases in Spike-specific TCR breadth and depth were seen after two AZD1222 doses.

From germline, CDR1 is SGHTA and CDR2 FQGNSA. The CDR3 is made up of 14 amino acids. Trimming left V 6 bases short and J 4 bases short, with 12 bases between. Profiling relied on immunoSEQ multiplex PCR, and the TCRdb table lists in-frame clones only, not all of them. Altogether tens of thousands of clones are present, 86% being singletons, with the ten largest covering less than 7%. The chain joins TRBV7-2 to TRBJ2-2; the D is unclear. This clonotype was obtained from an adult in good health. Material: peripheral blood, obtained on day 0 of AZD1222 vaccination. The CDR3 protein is CASSPAPGTGELFF. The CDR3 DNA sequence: TGTGCCAGCAGTCCGGCTCCGGGCACCGGGGAGCTGTTTTTT.